A single sample is the source of the 10 T cell receptor beta chains below, sequenced in a study of CD8 T cells in ankylosing spondylitis. Via MiXCR, TCRdb re-called the 5' RACE reads, giving one row per CDR3 protein. Here the sample spans around 25,000 distinct CDR3 sequences, just over 2.5% being singletons. Specimen: blood, either unsorted or a sorted T cell fraction (not recorded which). These receptors originate from a female donor with ankylosing spondylitis or in good health (not recorded which).

This clonotype was seen at least ten times. The V call is TRBV9, the J call TRBJ1-4, with D hard to call. The CDR3 length is 14 residues. Germline CDR1 and CDR2: SGDLS and YYNGEE. Trimming stripped 0 bases from V and 6 bases from J, with 9 bases between. CDR3 protein: CASSVAPGDEKLFF. The DNA for the CDR3 is TGTGCCAGCAGCGTAGCCCCCGGGGATGAAAAACTGTTTTTT.

This clonotype was observed many times. The rearrangement uses TRBV9 and TRBJ2-3; 10 nucleotides align to TRBD2. V shed 0 bases, J shed 2 bases, and the junction held 6 bases outside the gene matches. Germline assignment: CDR1 SGDLS and CDR2 YYNGEE. This CDR3 is built from 17 residues. CDR3 sequence reads: CASSVDGLAANTDTQYF. The CDR3 DNA follows: TGTGCCAGCAGCGTAGACGGACTAGCGGCGAACACAGATACGCAGTATTTT.

This clonotype showed up many times. The V gene is TRBV9, the J gene TRBJ2-6; no firm D call. V dropped 0 bases and J dropped 0 bases, with 7 bases sitting between them. Germline CDR1 SGDLS, CDR2 YYNGEE. CDR3 length: 16 amino acids. The CDR3 here is CASSVAVDSGANVLTF. As DNA, the CDR3 is TGTGCCAGCAGCGTAGCTGTTGACTCTGGGGCCAACGTCCTGACTTTC.

This clonotype was detected ten times or more. The CDR3 is CASSVAGPYPDTQYF. CDR3 sequence (DNA): TGTGCCAGCAGCGTAGCGGGGCCCTATCCAGATACGCAGTATTTT. V is TRBV9 and J is TRBJ2-3, with D perhaps matching TRBD1 or TRBD2 (5 bases each). V was pared by 0 bases and J by 4 bases, with 12 bases between. The V gene's germline CDR1 is SGDLS and CDR2 YYNGEE. The CDR3 consists of 15 residues.

This clonotype was recorded at least ten times. The chain joins TRBV9 to TRBJ2-5; the D call may be TRBD1 or TRBD2 (7 bases each). The CDR3 totals 14 residues. Germline V gene sequence: CDR1 SGDLS, CDR2 YYNGEE. The V gene lost 1 base and the J gene lost 5 bases, with 12 bases spanning the gap. The CDR3 DNA reads TGTGCCAGCAGCGTACAGGGGGGGTGGGAGACCCAGTACTTC. This encodes CASSVQGGWETQYF.

This clonotype is deemed medium-sized. The chain is built from TRBV9 and TRBJ2-2; unclear D gene. The germline gives CDR1 SGDLS, CDR2 YYNGEE. The V end lost 0 bases, the J end lost 5 bases, and 11 bases lay between the germline ends. CDR3 length: 15 residues. CDR3 residues: CASSVDQSRTGELFF. Here the CDR3 DNA reads TGTGCCAGCAGCGTAGACCAGTCCCGGACCGGGGAGCTGTTTTTT.

This clonotype was counted at least ten times. The chain recombines TRBV9 with TRBJ1-6; D call uncertain. V shed 2 bases and J shed 9 bases, with 15 bases lying between them. CDR1 is SGDLS and CDR2 is YYNGEE in the germline V gene. This CDR3 spans 15 amino acids. The CDR3 region is CASSVGLNSGSPLHF. CDR3 DNA sequence: TGTGCCAGCAGCGTCGGCCTTAACAGTGGTTCACCCCTCCACTTT. Drawing the rest from reference TRBV9 and TRBJ1-6, the complete variable domain is DSGVTQTPKHLITATGQRVTLRCSPRSGDLSVYWYQQSLDQGLQFLIQYYNGEERAKGNILERFSAQQFPDLHSELNLSSLELGDSALYFCASSVGLNSGSPLHFGNGTRLTVT.

This clonotype was seen at least ten times. The chain joins TRBV9 to TRBJ2-5, with 7 bases lining up with TRBD2. CDR3 length: 15 residues. V trimming: 2 bases; J trimming: 2 bases; junction bases outside the gene matches: 6. The V gene's germline CDR1 is SGDLS and CDR2 YYNGEE. The CDR3 here is CASSVRGSLQETQYF. The CDR3 nucleotides are TGTGCCAGCAGCGTGCGCGGGAGTTTACAAGAGACCCAGTACTTC.

This clonotype was seen at least ten times. The rearrangement uses TRBV9 and TRBJ2-1; the match to TRBD2 covers 9 bases. Germline V gives CDR1 SGDLS, CDR2 YYNGEE. This CDR3 comprises 17 residues. The trim removed 4 bases at V and 4 bases at J, leaving 12 bases unmatched. CDR3 in amino acids: CASSLRTSGGMYNEQFF. The CDR3 DNA follows: TGTGCCAGCAGCCTAAGAACAAGCGGGGGGATGTACAATGAGCAGTTCTTC.

This clonotype was recorded at least ten times. This chain links TRBV9 with TRBJ2-1; 8 positions match TRBD1. The CDR3 has 15 amino acids. V dropped 0 bases and J dropped 4; count of bases not matched to a gene: 3. Looked up from germline, CDR1 is SGDLS and CDR2 is YYNGEE. The CDR3 DNA reads as TGTGCCAGCAGCGTAGAATGGACAGGGTACAATGAGCAGTTCTTC. Translation gives CASSVEWTGYNEQFF.